This T cell receptor beta chain appears in the sequencing data of a study of T-cell memory formation after mild COVID-19. Looking at the study overall: For the most part, TCR clusters were specific to one donor.

CDR3 length equals 15 residues. V lost 4 bases and J 11 bases, leaving 20 bases between the germline ends. Germline CDR1 is SNHLY and CDR2 is FYNNEI. In TCRdb, the 5' RACE reads were re-called with MiXCR into one record per CDR3 protein. This sample has about 290,000 distinct CDR3 sequences, with under 20% found just once. Remarks on this clonotype: What it binds is unknown.

Study-level findings and limits: Clones that shrank (day 15 to 85) were balanced CD4/CD8, whereas later expanders leaned CD4+. Researchers report contracting CD4+ clones mostly in CM and EM, with CD8+ clones in EMRA.

The sequence derives from a man younger than 35 who had mild COVID-19 (a few samples of this study predate the infection). Cell type and time point are not known. Material for sequencing was PBMCs or a T cell subset sorted from them (not recorded which). This sequence joins TRBV2 and TRBJ2-2; D may be TRBD1 or TRBD2 (5 bases each). CDR3 sequence: CASSGGDRGQEELFF. CDR3 DNA: TGTGCCAGCAGTGGTGGGGACCGAGGCCAAGAAGAGCTGTTTTTT.